A selection of T cell receptor beta chains follows, all from one sample in a study of blood T cell repertoires in COVID-19. Sequencing was performed with immunoSEQ multiplex PCR; in TCRdb, only in-frame clones are kept and a portion is missing. The repertoire has 150,000 to 200,000 clones, approximately 90% of them found once; the top ten carry less than 1%. Sequenced sample: peripheral blood. These receptors were collected from a man between 18 and 29 years old with acute or convalescent COVID-19. The CDR3 runs from the conserved cysteine through the conserved F or W. Clone size is not always given. Where it is, it says once, few, many or a class for expanded clones.

TRBV5-1	TRBJ1-2	-	CASSTGRQGWGYTF
TRBV28	TRBJ2-1	-	CASSRPTGSNEQFF
TRBV6-5	TRBJ1-2	-	CASSQEGQGARGYTF
TRBV5-1	TRBJ2-3	-	CASSLAGLDTQYF
TRBV6-5	TRBJ2-1	-	CASSSEVREQFF
TRBV30	TRBJ2-1	-	CAWRDAIPRQGIDEQFF
TRBV6-4	TRBJ2-3	once	CASSAGTGDTDTQYF
TRBV19	TRBJ2-3	-	CASSLGLAVVSDTQYF
TRBV5-8	TRBJ1-1	-	CASSLGGTLNTEAFF
TRBV29-1	TRBJ1-1	-	CSVEDQGAMNTEAFF
TRBV10-3	TRBJ1-5	-	CAIRPGQGENQPQHF
TRBV9	TRBJ1-1	-	CASSGQAGAANTEAFF
TRBV4-1	TRBJ1-1	-	CASSHRQGAKGEAFF
TRBV5-1	TRBJ2-1	-	CASSLESGGYNEQFF
TRBV28	TRBJ1-2	-	CASSSDRVRGYTF
TRBV27	TRBJ1-2	-	CASSLSITPGPGDGYTF
TRBV27	TRBJ2-3	-	CASRETSGGLAQYF
TRBV19	TRBJ2-6	-	CASSTTGQGQSGANVLTF
TRBV19	TRBJ1-5	-	CASSRRRAYNQPQHF
TRBV12-3/TRBV12-4	TRBJ1-1	-	CASSNRGGLSAFF
TRBV5-1	TRBJ2-7	-	CASSKDAVTYEQYF
TRBV7-3	TRBJ2-1	-	CASSLSGAGNNEQFF
TRBV12-5	TRBJ1-4	-	CASVLREGTNEKLFF
TRBV24-1	TRBJ1-1	-	CATSDGGDPEAFF
TRBV14	TRBJ2-6	-	CASSQDGAVWSSGANVLTF
TRBV4-2	TRBJ1-4	-	CASSQTQRQATNEKLFF
TRBV6-1	TRBJ2-4	-	CASSEGRGIAKNIQYF
TRBV30	TRBJ1-5	few	CAWSVQGQGNQPQHF
TRBV19	TRBJ1-2	-	CASNIRGGYTF
TRBV3-1/TRBV3-2	TRBJ2-2	-	CASSRTGTTIPRSTGELFF
TRBV4-1	TRBJ2-7	-	CASSQPGYVYEQYF
TRBV18	TRBJ2-3	-	CASSKTGSTDTQYF
TRBV7-3	TRBJ2-3	-	CASSSRTGGTDTQYF
TRBV7-8	TRBJ2-1	-	CASGMTGSNEQFF
TRBV5-8	TRBJ2-5	-	CASSYSTYQGETQYF
TRBV18	TRBJ2-5	-	CASSPQGRDQETQYF
TRBV5-6	TRBJ1-3	-	CASSFGSSGNTIYF
TRBV6-5	TRBJ1-2	many	CASSYSRTGGGYGYTF
TRBV6-5	TRBJ2-1	-	CASSTEQGGRDEQFF
TRBV18	TRBJ1-5	-	CASSPQGTGIQPQHF
TRBV13	TRBJ1-1	-	CASSLIQANTEAFF
TRBV4-1	TRBJ1-1	-	CASSQDYLGDSRLNTEAFF
TRBV10-3	TRBJ2-5	-	CAISESAASGLQETQYF
TRBV5-1	TRBJ1-2	-	CASSSGTNYGYTF
TRBV7-9	TRBJ1-2	-	CASSSLTDTNGYTF
TRBV6-5	TRBJ1-1	-	CASNSAGGGGTEAFF
TRBV3-1/TRBV3-2	TRBJ1-2	-	CASSQGGGDNYGYTF
TRBV27	TRBJ2-5	-	CASRGQGNQETQYF
TRBV9	TRBJ2-6	-	CASSAGGTLSGANVLTF
TRBV4-2	TRBJ1-1	-	CASSQGGAKAFF
TRBV7-6	TRBJ2-2	-	CASSLGPGTNTGELFF
TRBV5-1	TRBJ1-6	-	CASSPEPDSPLHF
TRBV19	TRBJ2-3	-	CASSPAADTQYF
TRBV25-1	TRBJ2-2	once	CASSDPGQGYTGELFF
TRBV5-1	TRBJ2-3	few	CASSLGSSGGSTDTQYF
TRBV19	TRBJ1-5	-	CASSIDRDNQPQHF
TRBV7-9	TRBJ1-3	-	CASSTKRFLTGQSSGNTIYF